This T cell receptor beta chain was recovered during a study of blood T cells in healthy people across ages. General observations from the study: Percentage of naive T cells showed a strong correlation with TCR beta diversity. The authors considered diversity estimates from one million T cells to be underestimates. Age brought a roughly linear fall in TCR beta diversity measured per million T cells.

This clonotype was counted a single time. Its antigen is not identified. Germline CDR1 KGHSH, CDR2 LQKENI. The CDR3 sequence is 16 residues long. V lost 4 bases, J lost 11 bases, and 26 bases lay in between. The second PCR ran about 6 to 11 cycles with a sample-barcoded 5' primer and J-beta primers. Each CDR3 protein gets one entry after TCRdb re-called the 5' RACE reads with MiXCR. The repertoire has 1,500,000 or so distinct CDR3 sequences, approximately 63% of them found once; the top ten carry under 8.5%. The TCR originated in a man aged 18 to 30 in good health. The sample was blood. The chain joins TRBV18 to TRBJ2-5; a weak D match, TRBD2 (5 bases). For the CDR3, the DNA is TGTGCCAGCTCACTGTCCCGGGAAACTTACTACAATGAGCAGTACTTC. This sequence encodes CASSLSRETYYNEQYF. The full variable domain, completed using reference TRBV18 and TRBJ2-5, is NAGVMQNPRHLVRRRGQEARLRCSPMKGHSHVYWYRQLPEEGLKFMVYLQKENIIDESGMPKERFSAEFPKEGPSILRIQQVVRGDSAAYFCASSLSRETYYNEQYFGPGTRLLVL.